This T cell receptor (beta chain) was observed in a study of STAT5B mutations in CD4+ large granular lymphocyte leukemia. For the study at large: Among healthy controls, a particular HLA allele went with more CDR3 'QG' motifs. Study findings and constraints: Compared with healthy controls (2/35), patient top clones favored TRBV06 (8/27). Patient CD4-sorted repertoires looked more clonal than healthy CD4+ repertoires, even without putative leukemic clones.

Healthy controls were blood donor buffy coats. The assay was immunoSEQ multiplex PCR, and TCRdb's table has in-frame clones only and misses some. Among 30,000 or so clones listed, approximately 79% were seen once. Concerning this clone: Its specificity is not known.

V gave up 1 base and J gave up 8 bases, with 3 bases separating them. Germline V CDR1 and CDR2: SGHVS, FQNEAQ. This CDR3 comprises 11 residues. The sequence was collected from a human donor in good health. This chain connects TRBV7-8 to TRBJ1-3, with D unclear. Sequencing was done on a sample of CD4+ T cells from blood buffy coats. CDR3 DNA sequence: TGTGCCAGCAGCTTAGACTACACCATATATTTT. Translation gives CASSLDYTIYF.